Listed below are T cell receptor beta chains from one sample, sequenced in a study of cytomegalovirus exposure and HLA in healthy donors. Sequencing used immunoSEQ multiplex PCR; TCRdb keeps in-frame clones, though not all of them. The sample records roughly 130,000 clones, approximately 70% being singletons. The sample consisted of PBMCs. These receptors were obtained from a woman in her thirties or forties in good health and CMV-seronegative. Each CDR3 is given with its conserved first and last residue. Fields, in order: clone size, D gene, V gene, J gene, CDR3 DNA, CDR3 protein. A D gene is named only where the DNA matches it firmly. Only part of the rows carry a size: once, few, many, or a class if the clone is expanded.

.,TRBD1,TRBV5-8,TRBJ2-3,TGTGCCAGCAGCTCGCAGCGACAGGGCACGCAGTATTTT,CASSSQRQGTQYF
.,.,TRBV7-2,TRBJ1-2,TGTGCCAGCAGCTCAGGCCCCCGAAAAGGGGGCTATGGCTACACCTTC,CASSSGPRKGGYGYTF
.,.,TRBV18,TRBJ1-4,TGTGCCAGCCGATTGGAGGGAAATTGGAAACTGTTTTTT,CASRLEGNWKLFF
.,.,TRBV4-1,TRBJ2-1,TGCGCCAGCAGCCAAGATCGGACATTCAATGAGCAGTTCTTC,CASSQDRTFNEQFF
.,.,TRBV18,TRBJ1-2,TGTGCCAGCTCACCACATCAGGGTGATGGCTACACCTTC,CASSPHQGDGYTF
.,TRBD1,TRBV4-1,TRBJ2-1,TGCGCCAGCAGCTTAGTCCCCGGGACAGGGGGCTCAATTTCCTACGATGAGCAGTTCTTC,CASSLVPGTGGSISYDEQFF
.,.,TRBV6-6,TRBJ1-2,TGTGCCAGCAGGCAATCGGACAGCTCGGGGGGCTACACCTTC,CASRQSDSSGGYTF
.,TRBD2,TRBV15,TRBJ2-1,TGTGCCACCAGCAGAGACCGAGCGGGGAGAAGAAATGAGCAGTTCTTC,CATSRDRAGRRNEQFF
.,.,TRBV7-8,TRBJ2-1,TGTGCCAGCAGCCCCCTCACAGGGTATTATAATGAGCAGTTCTTC,CASSPLTGYYNEQFF
.,TRBD2,TRBV5-1,TRBJ2-3,TGCGCCAGCAGCTTGGGAAGCGGGGGTCTGGATACGCAGTATTTT,CASSLGSGGLDTQYF
.,.,TRBV6-5,TRBJ1-4,TGTGCCAGCAAGGACAGAAATAATGAAAAACTGTTTTTT,CASKDRNNEKLFF
few,.,TRBV4-1,TRBJ2-2,TGCGCCAGCAGCCAAGGCGACAGGCGCGGGGAGCTGTTTTTT,CASSQGDRRGELFF
.,.,TRBV5-4,TRBJ1-1,TGTGCCAGCAGCCCTCGGGGTGCGGGTCTGAACACTGAAGCTTTCTTT,CASSPRGAGLNTEAFF
.,.,TRBV2,TRBJ1-2,TGTGCCAGCAGTGGGCATGAGGGCCCCGGTGGCTACACCTTC,CASSGHEGPGGYTF
.,.,TRBV7-8,TRBJ2-7,TGTGCCAGCACCCGAGGGTGGGAGCAGTACTTC,CASTRGWEQYF
.,TRBD1,TRBV6-6,TRBJ1-1,TGTGCCAGCAGCCGACAGGGAATGAACACTGAAGCTTTCTTT,CASSRQGMNTEAFF
.,TRBD1,TRBV28,TRBJ1-1,TGTGCCAGCAGTTTATGGGGACAGGGGAACACTGAAGCTTTCTTT,CASSLWGQGNTEAFF
.,.,TRBV7-2,TRBJ2-3,TGTGCCAGCAGCTTAGATGGGAAGACAGGCACAGATACGCAGTATTTT,CASSLDGKTGTDTQYF
.,TRBD2,TRBV5-4,TRBJ2-5,TGTGCCAGCAGCGCGGGACTAGCGGGGGGGCCCCAAGAGACCCAGTACTTC,CASSAGLAGGPQETQYF
.,.,TRBV6-1,TRBJ1-2,TGTGCCAGCAGCGGGATAGGATATGGCTACACCTTC,CASSGIGYGYTF
.,TRBD1,TRBV4-1,TRBJ1-2,TGCGCCAGCAGCCAAGACGCGACAGGGTGGAGAGCTAACTATGGCTACACCTTC,CASSQDATGWRANYGYTF
.,.,TRBV2,TRBJ1-6,TGTGCCAGCAGTGAAGACCTTGCCTTCAGGGTTGAATCACCCCTCCACTTT,CASSEDLAFRVESPLHF